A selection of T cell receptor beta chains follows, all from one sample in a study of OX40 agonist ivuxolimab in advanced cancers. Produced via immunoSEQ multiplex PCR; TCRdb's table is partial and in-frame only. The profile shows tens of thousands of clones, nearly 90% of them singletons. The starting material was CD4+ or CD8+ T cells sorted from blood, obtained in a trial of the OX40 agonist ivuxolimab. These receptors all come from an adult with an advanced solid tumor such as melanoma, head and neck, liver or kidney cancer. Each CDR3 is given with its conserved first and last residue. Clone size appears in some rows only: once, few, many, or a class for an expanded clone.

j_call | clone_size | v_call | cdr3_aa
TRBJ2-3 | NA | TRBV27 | CASSLGLSTDTQYF
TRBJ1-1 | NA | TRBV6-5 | CASSYGGPNTEAFF
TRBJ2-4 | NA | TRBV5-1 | CASSSLHLAPPHF
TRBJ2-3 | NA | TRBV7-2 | CVSSPLGGPDTQYF
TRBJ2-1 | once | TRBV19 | CASSIDPGNLLLNEQFF
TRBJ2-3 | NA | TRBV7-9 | CASSVDRGRVTDTQYF
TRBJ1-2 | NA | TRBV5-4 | CASSSLRGYTF
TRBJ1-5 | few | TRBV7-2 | CASSPALVQPQHF
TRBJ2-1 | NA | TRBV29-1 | CSAYRGKGAEQFF
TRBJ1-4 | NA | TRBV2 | CASTPLGQGGNEKLFF
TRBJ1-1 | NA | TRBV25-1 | CASSELGSMNTEAFF
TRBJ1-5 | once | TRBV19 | CASSMGTGGVEPQHF
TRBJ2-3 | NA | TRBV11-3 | CASSLGGGNPADTQYF
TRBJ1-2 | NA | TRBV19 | CASSGQGVRGYTF